The subject of this entry is one T cell receptor beta chain. The antigen is undetermined. The data belong to a study of T cells after yellow fever vaccination. Synthesis of TCR cDNA relied on 5'RACE template switching, which attached a universal primer site and UMIs. A single record per CDR3 protein comes from TCRdb applying MiXCR to the 5' RACE reads. The data contain about 320,000 distinct CDR3 sequences, 12% of them seen just once; the ten biggest clones take up 3.2%. Findings and limits, study-wide: Once the booster was given, most primary-vaccination clones reappeared, at approximately 97% for CD4 and roughly 91% for CD8.

This clonotype was obtained from a man between 18 and 29 years old who received the YFV17D yellow fever vaccine. The sample in question was CD4+ T cells sorted from PBMCs, obtained 15 days after the yellow fever booster vaccination.

The CDR3 is CASSEYGQPVYEQYF. The CDR3 DNA sequence: TGTGCCAGCAGTGAATACGGACAGCCAGTCTACGAGCAGTACTTC. The gene calls are TRBV6-4 and TRBJ2-7, with D perhaps TRBD1 (6 bases). This CDR3 has 15 amino acids. CDR1 is MRHNA, CDR2 SNTAGT, per germline. The ends were cut back, 3 bases at V and 3 bases at J, with 15 bases in the middle.